Below, one TCR beta chain is given with its context. Germline-derived CDR1 and CDR2 are MNHEY and SMNVEV (reference sequence). This CDR3 contains 15 residues. The germline V and J ends were trimmed by 2 bases and 1 base, with 10 bases remaining between them. Sequenced by immunoSEQ multiplex PCR; TCRdb stores in-frame clones only, minus some. This table holds tens of thousands of clones, roughly 89% found once. This specimen comes from a study of technical replicates of blood from a few donors. The clonotype originates from a human donor in good health. V and J are TRBV27 and TRBJ2-3; the D gene is possibly TRBD2 (6 bases). The sequenced material came from T cells isolated from PBMCs. CDR3 nucleotides: TGTGCCAGCAGTTTAAGCGGAGGGGGCACAGATACGCAGTATTTT. Its translation is CASSLSGGGTDTQYF.